Each of the 29 T cell receptor beta chains below was sequenced from the same sample in a study of beta chain features in type 1 diabetes. Study-wide points: Among patients with Type 1 diabetes, TCRB CDR3s were moderately but significantly shorter in every one of the four CD4+ subsets.

What was sequenced were expressed TCRB transcripts, since all of the isolated RNA had been reverse transcribed. Only in-frame clones appear in the TCRdb table, and some are missing; sequencing was by immunoSEQ multiplex PCR. The sample yields roughly 160,000 clones, around 8% seen once. Which antigens these TCRs recognize remains unknown. Material for sequencing was central memory CD4+ T cells from blood. All receptors derive from a woman aged 18-29 years with type 1 diabetes.

In its sample, this clone was seen a few times. V is TRBV29-1 and J is TRBJ1-1; D is unresolved. Trimming took 1 base from V and 6 from J, leaving 12 bases between them. The V gene's germline CDR1 is SQVTM and CDR2 ANQGSEA. The CDR3 sequence is 13 residues long. As DNA, the CDR3 is TGCAGCGTTGAAGGAAACAGCGGTGCTGAAGCTTTCTTT. It encodes CSVEGNSGAEAFF.

This clone was picked up a small number of times. V usage is TRBV20-1 and J usage is TRBJ2-7; tentative D call: TRBD2 (5 bases). Trimming shortened V by 6 bases and J by 0 bases, and 6 bases separated the two germline ends. The CDR3 covers 11 residues. Germline CDR1 is DFQATT and CDR2 is SNEGSKA (reference sequence). The CDR3 reads CSAGDSYEQYF. The DNA for the CDR3 is TGCAGTGCGGGAGACTCCTACGAGCAGTACTTC.

This clone was detected a few times. The V gene is TRBV29-1, the J gene TRBJ1-4; 9 nucleotides align to TRBD1. CDR1 and CDR2 (germline): SQVTM, ANQGSEA. Germline trimming cut 6 bases from V and 5 bases from J; bases unmatched to any gene: 4. The CDR3 spans 13 residues. The CDR3 DNA reads TGCAGCGTAAGGACAGGGGTAAATGAAAAACTGTTTTTT. Translated, it gives CSVRTGVNEKLFF.

This clone turned up a few times. The chain couples TRBV10-3 to TRBJ1-5; 9 bases match TRBD1. Per the germline V gene, CDR1 is ENHRY and CDR2 is SYGVKD. The trim removed 6 bases at V and 11 bases at J, leaving 14 bases unmatched. The CDR3 sequence is 15 residues long. The CDR3 sequence: CAISQGQGTLLSQHF. DNA of the CDR3: TGTGCCATCAGCCAGGGACAGGGAACCCTACTGTCCCAGCATTTT.

This clone was observed a handful of times. The chain joins TRBV6-5 to TRBJ1-4, with D perhaps matching TRBD1 (6 bases). The CDR3 length is 14 residues. The germline V gene has CDR1 MNHEY and CDR2 SVGAGI. The V and J ends lost 5 bases and 7 bases respectively, with 14 bases between them. CDR3 DNA: TGTGCCAGCAGTCAGGGGAGTTTGAGTGAAAAACTGTTTTTT. It specifies CASSQGSLSEKLFF.

The rearrangement joins TRBV2 to TRBJ1-2, with 7 bases fitting TRBD1. Germline CDR1 SNHLY, CDR2 FYNNEI. CDR3 size: 14 residues. The junction had 9 bases not matched to a gene; V was cut back by 5 bases and J by 6 bases. As DNA, the CDR3 is TGTGCCAGCAGTAGGCGGACAGGTGTCGATGGCTACACCTTC. Encoded protein: CASSRRTGVDGYTF.

V usage is TRBV18 and J usage is TRBJ2-4, with TRBD1 identical over 7 bases. Germline values: CDR1 KGHSH, CDR2 LQKENI. V trimming: 3 bases; J trimming: 1 base; junction bases outside the gene matches: 6. The CDR3 has 16 amino acids. CDR3 loop: CASSPSQGMAKNIQYF. The CDR3 DNA reads as TGTGCCAGCTCACCCTCACAGGGGATGGCCAAAAACATTCAGTACTTC.

The chain employs TRBV21-1 and TRBJ2-6; TRBD2 reflects the table's D call only, with no check against the DNA. TRBV21-1 is termed a pseudogene. The CDR3 has 19 residues. CDR3: CASSKWSGLESSGANVLTF. As DNA, the CDR3 is TGTGCCAGCAGCAAATGGAGTGGTTTAGAGAGCTCTGGGGCCAACGTCCTGACTTTC.

V gene TRBV6-5 combines with J gene TRBJ2-7, with a possible D match to TRBD1 (6 bases). Trimming took 6 bases from V and 2 from J, leaving 17 bases between them. The length of the CDR3 is 15 residues. CDR1 is MNHEY and CDR2 is SVGAGI in the germline V gene. The CDR3: CASRYTAQGPYEQYF. In nucleotides, the CDR3 is TGTGCCAGCAGATATACGGCACAGGGCCCCTACGAGCAGTACTTC.

The chain links TRBV9 to TRBJ2-1; D unclear. Germline CDR1 SGDLS, CDR2 YYNGEE. The CDR3 has 14 residues. Trimming removed 2 bases at V and 8 bases at J, with 14 bases between. CDR3 amino acids: CASSVEDIRDEQFF. CDR3 bases: TGTGCCAGCAGCGTGGAAGACATACGAGATGAGCAGTTCTTC.

The chain is built from TRBV9 and TRBJ1-3; 7 bases align to TRBD1. V lost 5 bases and J lost 2; bases outside the gene matches: 4. This CDR3 region has 14 residues. In germline, CDR1 is SGDLS, CDR2 YYNGEE. The CDR3 is CASSSGQAGNTIYF. The CDR3 bases are TGTGCCAGCAGTTCCGGACAGGCTGGAAACACCATATATTTT.

V gene TRBV28 combines with J gene TRBJ2-1, with 14 bases lining up with TRBD2. Unmatched junction bases numbered 7, after V lost 7 bases and J lost 5 bases. The CDR3 is made up of 16 amino acids. CDR1 is MDHEN, CDR2 SYDVKM, per germline. Here the CDR3 DNA reads TGTGCCAGCACCCGGACTAGCGGGGGGTGGGACAATGAGCAGTTCTTC. Protein sequence: CASTRTSGGWDNEQFF.

This chain joins TRBV12-5 and TRBJ1-1; 8 positions agree with TRBD1. Germline V CDR1 and CDR2: LGHNT, FRNRAP. After removal of 0 bases from V and 0 bases from J, the junction contained 9 bases not matched to a gene. The CDR3 spans 18 residues. The CDR3 reads CASGLVLGGQGMNTEAFF. CDR3 bases: TGTGCTAGTGGTTTGGTATTGGGAGGACAGGGCATGAACACTGAAGCTTTCTTT.

This clone turned up a few times. This rearrangement joins TRBV7-8 to TRBJ2-2; TRBD2 matches 12 bases. Germline V gene sequence: CDR1 SGHVS, CDR2 FQNEAQ. There are 19 residues in the CDR3. The J segment lost 2 bases and the V segment lost 2 bases, leaving 9 bases of the junction unmatched. CDR3 amino acids: CASSLRVLAGGPNTGELFF. CDR3 sequence (DNA): TGTGCCAGCAGCTTAAGGGTCCTAGCGGGGGGGCCCAACACCGGGGAGCTGTTTTTT. Filled out from reference TRBV7-8 and TRBJ2-2, the complete variable domain reads GAGVSQSPRYKVAKRGQDVALRCDPISGHVSLFWYQQALGQGPEFLTYFQNEAQLDKSGLPSDRFFAERPEGSVSTLKIQRTQQEDSAVYLCASSLRVLAGGPNTGELFFGEGSRLTVL.

This clone occurred a few times. The CDR3 loop reads CASSLYGLYGYTF. The CDR3 nucleotides are TGTGCCAGCAGCTTATACGGTCTTTATGGCTACACCTTC. The chain employs TRBV13 and TRBJ1-2; D not certain. Looked up from germline, CDR1 is PRHDT and CDR2 is FYEKMQ (reference sequence). This CDR3 is built from 13 residues. The germline V and J ends were trimmed by 2 bases and 5 bases, with 9 bases remaining between them. Drawing the rest from reference TRBV13 and TRBJ1-2, the complete variable domain is AAGVIQSPRHLIKEKRETATLKCYPIPRHDTVYWYQQGPGQDPQFLISFYEKMQSDKGSIPDRFSAQQFSDYHSELNMSSLELGDSALYFCASSLYGLYGYTFGSGTRLTVV.

V and J are TRBV19 and TRBJ1-2; D is possibly TRBD1 (5 bases). V was pared by 1 base and J by 2 bases, with 8 bases between. CDR3 length: 14 residues. Germline V gene lookup returns CDR1 LNHDA and CDR2 SQIVND (reference sequence). CDR3 in amino acids: CASSIAGPNYGYTF. The DNA for the CDR3 is TGTGCCAGTAGTATAGCAGGGCCCAACTATGGCTACACCTTC.

This chain links TRBV7-2 with TRBJ1-2, with D maybe TRBD1 (6 bases). Deletions cut 5 bases from V and 6 bases from J, with 10 bases between. CDR1 SGHTA and CDR2 FQGNSA come from the germline V gene. This CDR3 comprises 12 residues. The CDR3 bases are TGTGCCAGCAGCCCCCGGACAGATGGCTACACCTTC. Translated, it gives CASSPRTDGYTF.

This chain uses TRBV29-1 with TRBJ2-7, with a weak D call TRBD2 (7 bases). The V gene's germline CDR1 is SQVTM and CDR2 ANQGSEA. This CDR3 region has 14 residues. V dropped 7 bases and J dropped 1 base, with 17 bases sitting between them. The CDR3 DNA reads TGCAGCGCCCGAACGGGGGGCCTGTCCTACGAGCAGTACTTC. It translates to CSARTGGLSYEQYF.

This clone was detected a few times. This chain links TRBV20-1 with TRBJ2-5; the match to TRBD2 covers 7 bases. This CDR3 region has 11 residues. V was clipped by 5 bases and J by 4 bases; unmatched bases: 1. Looked up from germline, CDR1 is DFQATT and CDR2 is SNEGSKA (reference sequence). The CDR3 DNA follows: TGCAGTGCTTGGACTAGAGAGACCCAGTACTTC. It translates to CSAWTRETQYF.

This clone has a handful of counts. The chain recombines TRBV10-3 with TRBJ2-7; 10 positions agree with TRBD1. CDR3 length equals 12 residues. Looked up from germline, CDR1 is ENHRY and CDR2 is SYGVKD. The J segment lost 1 base and the V segment lost 9 bases, leaving 0 bases of the junction unmatched. The CDR3: CAMGQGSYEQYF. In DNA, the CDR3 is TGTGCCATGGGACAGGGGTCCTACGAGCAGTACTTC.

This clone was found a few times. The chain uses TRBV7-3 and TRBJ2-3; no reliable D call. Germline V gene lookup returns CDR1 SGHTA and CDR2 FQGTGA. The CDR3 has 11 residues. The V end lost 6 bases, the J end lost 7 bases, and 8 bases lay between the germline ends. The chain's CDR3 is CASRFENTQYF. The CDR3 DNA reads TGTGCCAGCAGGTTTGAGAATACGCAGTATTTT.

The J gene is TRBJ1-3, the V gene TRBV19; D is unresolved. This CDR3 region has 14 residues. Germline-derived CDR1 and CDR2 are LNHDA and SQIVND (reference sequence). Trimming removed 3 bases from V and 0 bases from J, with 6 bases in between. In DNA form, the CDR3 reads TGTGCCAGTAGTATTGCAGACTCTGGAAACACCATATATTTT. The encoded protein is CASSIADSGNTIYF.

This clone was seen a few times. The V gene is TRBV19, the J gene TRBJ2-2, with 9 bases fitting TRBD2. The V gene end was trimmed by 3 bases and the J gene end by 5 bases; junction bases not matched to a gene: 7. Germline V CDR1 and CDR2: LNHDA, SQIVND (reference sequence). This CDR3 has 16 residues. The CDR3 sequence is CASSISSGGWTGELFF. CDR3 DNA sequence: TGTGCCAGTAGTATCAGTAGCGGGGGTTGGACCGGGGAGCTGTTTTTT. Supplemented by reference TRBV19 and TRBJ2-2, the full variable domain reads DGGITQSPKYLFRKEGQNVTLSCEQNLNHDAMYWYRQDPGQGLRLIYYSQIVNDFQKGDIAEGYSVSREKKESFPLTVTSAQKNPTAFYLCASSISSGGWTGELFFGEGSRLTVL.

This clone has more than one count but fewer than ten. Sequence at one end of the junction differs from germline and may be a read error. This chain's CDR3 is CPTWVQGNEQYF. The CDR3 DNA follows: TGCCCTACATGGGTCCAGGGGAACGAGCAGTACTTC. The V and J genes are TRBV7-8 and TRBJ2-7; possible D gene TRBD1, 6 bases. Germline loops: CDR1 SGHVS, CDR2 FQNEAQ. The CDR3 consists of 12 residues.

The chain joins TRBV18 to TRBJ2-1, with TRBD1 matching over 7 bases. Germline CDR1 KGHSH, CDR2 LQKENI. The junction had 9 bases not matched to a gene; V was cut back by 3 bases and J by 4 bases. The CDR3 has 16 amino acids. The CDR3 spells CASSPNPQGQYNEQFF. The CDR3 DNA reads TGTGCCAGCTCACCCAACCCACAGGGACAGTACAATGAGCAGTTCTTC.

This clone was counted a few times. This chain uses TRBV5-1 with TRBJ1-1; D call uncertain. V was cut by 5 bases and J by 1 base, with 12 bases left in between. CDR3 size: 14 residues. Germline V CDR1 and CDR2: SGHRS, YFSETQ. The CDR3 nucleotides read TGCGCCAGCAGATACGGGGAGGGGAACACTGAAGCTTTCTTT. Its translation is CASRYGEGNTEAFF.

This clone was counted only a few times. The chain uses TRBV7-2 and TRBJ1-2; TRBD1 might be the D (6 bases). CDR1 and CDR2 (germline): SGHTA, FQGNSA. This CDR3 region has 15 residues. V lost 5 bases and J lost 2, with 15 bases in between. As DNA, the CDR3 is TGTGCCAGCAGCCCAAAGGGCCAGGGGAACTATGGCTACACCTTC. The encoded protein is CASSPKGQGNYGYTF.

The chain carries TRBV1 and TRBJ2-1; the table's D call, TRBD2, has no DNA check behind it. TRBV1 is a documented pseudogene. This CDR3 contains 15 residues. CDR3 DNA: TGCACCAGCAGCCAAGAGGCGGGGGGGCCAGGTGAGCAGTTCTTC. Encoded protein: CTSSQEAGGPGEQFF.

CDR3 sequence (DNA): TGTGCCAGCAGCCCTGATGGGGGGACCTCTGGAAACACCATATATTTT. This sequence encodes CASSPDGGTSGNTIYF. The V gene is TRBV5-4, the J gene TRBJ1-3; TRBD1 is a possible D gene (5 bases). The V end was cut by 4 bases, the J end by 0 bases, with 14 bases between. The CDR3 contains 16 residues. Germline lookup yields CDR1 SGHNT and CDR2 YYREEE (reference sequence). Full variable domain (outside the CDR3, taken from reference TRBV5-4 and TRBJ1-3): ETGVTQSPTHLIKTRGQQVTLRCSSQSGHNTVSWYQQALGQGPQFIFQYYREEENGRGNFPPRFSGLQFPNYSSELNVNALELDDSALYLCASSPDGGTSGNTIYFGEGSWLTVV.